This TCR beta chain was documented in a study of T cell repertoires in cytomegalovirus infection. With 6 bases removed from V and 7 bases from J, the gap between germline ends came to 9 bases. Germline V lookup: CDR1 SGHNT, CDR2 YENEEA. CDR3 length: 11 amino acids. MiXCR, run by TCRdb on the reads, gives a single entry per CDR3 protein. The profile shows more than 150,000 distinct CDR3 sequences, approximately 20% of them singletons. This clonotype was recorded at least ten times. This clonotype originated in a human donor in good health (CMV status not recorded). Some clones in this sample may be carry-over from other donors' samples. The chain uses TRBV11-3 and TRBJ1-1, with D hard to call. Sequencing was carried out using PBMCs. The DNA for the CDR3 is TGTGCCAGCAGGGACGAGATTGAAGCTTTCTTT. Its protein is CASRDEIEAFF.